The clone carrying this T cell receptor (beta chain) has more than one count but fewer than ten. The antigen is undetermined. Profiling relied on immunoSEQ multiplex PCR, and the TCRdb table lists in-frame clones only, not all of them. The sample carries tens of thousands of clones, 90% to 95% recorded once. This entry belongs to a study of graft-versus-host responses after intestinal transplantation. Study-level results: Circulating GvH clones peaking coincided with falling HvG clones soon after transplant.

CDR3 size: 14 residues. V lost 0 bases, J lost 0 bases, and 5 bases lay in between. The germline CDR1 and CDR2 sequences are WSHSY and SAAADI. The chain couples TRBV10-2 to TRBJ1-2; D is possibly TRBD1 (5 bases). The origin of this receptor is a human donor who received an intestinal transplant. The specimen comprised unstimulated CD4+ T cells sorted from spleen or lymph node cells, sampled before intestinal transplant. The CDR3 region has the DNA TGCGCCAGCAGTGAGTCACAGGCTAACTATGGCTACACCTTC. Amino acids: CASSESQANYGYTF.